This entry is about one T cell receptor (beta chain). The sample belongs to a study of blood T cell repertoires in COVID-19. The method was immunoSEQ multiplex PCR; TCRdb's version includes in-frame clones alone and lacks a portion of them. The table includes 210,000 or so clones, 75% to 90% detected once. This TCR was recovered from a man aged 35 to 55 with acute or convalescent COVID-19. The sequenced sample was peripheral blood.

The CDR3 region is CASSNLGQSRNTEAFF. The CDR3, as DNA: TGTGCCAGCAGTAACTTGGGACAGTCACGTAACACTGAAGCTTTCTTT. V is TRBV6-6 and J is TRBJ1-1, with TRBD1 identical over 7 bases. The germline gives CDR1 MNHNY, CDR2 SVGAGI (reference sequence). The V and J ends lost 5 bases and 2 bases, in that order; junction bases with no gene match: 11. The CDR3 has 16 residues.